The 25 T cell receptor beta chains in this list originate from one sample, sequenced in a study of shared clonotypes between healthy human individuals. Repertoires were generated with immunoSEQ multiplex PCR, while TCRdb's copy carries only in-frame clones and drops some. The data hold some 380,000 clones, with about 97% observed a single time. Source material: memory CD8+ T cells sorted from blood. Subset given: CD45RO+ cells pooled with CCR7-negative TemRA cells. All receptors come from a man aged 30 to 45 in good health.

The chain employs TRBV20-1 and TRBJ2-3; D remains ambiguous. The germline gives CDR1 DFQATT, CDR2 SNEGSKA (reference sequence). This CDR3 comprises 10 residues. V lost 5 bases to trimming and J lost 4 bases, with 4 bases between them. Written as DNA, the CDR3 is TGCAGTGCTGCCTCAGATACGCAGTATTTT. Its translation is CSAASDTQYF.

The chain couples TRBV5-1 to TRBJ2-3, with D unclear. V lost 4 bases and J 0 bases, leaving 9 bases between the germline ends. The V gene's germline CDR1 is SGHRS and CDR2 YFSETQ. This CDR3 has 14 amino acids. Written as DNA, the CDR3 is TGCGCCAGCAGCCAGGAACCTAGCACAGATACGCAGTATTTT. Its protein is CASSQEPSTDTQYF.

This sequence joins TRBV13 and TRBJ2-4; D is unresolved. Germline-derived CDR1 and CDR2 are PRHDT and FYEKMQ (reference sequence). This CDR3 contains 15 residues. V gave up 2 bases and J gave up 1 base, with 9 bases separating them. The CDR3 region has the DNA TGTGCCAGCAGCTTATCGTCCGGGGCCAAAAACATTCAGTACTTC. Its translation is CASSLSSGAKNIQYF. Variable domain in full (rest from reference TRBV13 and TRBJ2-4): AAGVIQSPRHLIKEKRETATLKCYPIPRHDTVYWYQQGPGQDPQFLISFYEKMQSDKGSIPDRFSAQQFSDYHSELNMSSLELGDSALYFCASSLSSGAKNIQYFGAGTRLSVL.

The DNA of the CDR3 is TGCGCCAGCAGCTTAGGAGGGACTAGCGGGAACTATGAGCAGTTCTTC. Protein: CASSLGGTSGNYEQFF. The V call is TRBV5-1, the J call TRBJ2-1; TRBD2 matches 13 bases. J was trimmed by 8 bases and V by 2 bases; bases with no gene match: 7. CDR3 length: 16 residues. Germline lookup yields CDR1 SGHRS and CDR2 YFSETQ.

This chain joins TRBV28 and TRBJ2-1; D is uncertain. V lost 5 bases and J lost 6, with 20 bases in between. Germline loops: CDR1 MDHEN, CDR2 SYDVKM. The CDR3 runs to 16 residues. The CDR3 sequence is CASSPLRSPLRNEQFF. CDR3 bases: TGTGCCAGCAGTCCCCTCAGGTCTCCTCTTCGCAATGAGCAGTTCTTC.

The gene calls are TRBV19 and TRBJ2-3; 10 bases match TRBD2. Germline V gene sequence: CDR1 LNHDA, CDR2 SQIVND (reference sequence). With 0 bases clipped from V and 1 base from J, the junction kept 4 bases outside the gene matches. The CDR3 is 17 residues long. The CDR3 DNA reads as TGTGCCAGTAGTATAGAACCTGGACTAGCGGGCACAGATACGCAGTATTTT. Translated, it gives CASSIEPGLAGTDTQYF.

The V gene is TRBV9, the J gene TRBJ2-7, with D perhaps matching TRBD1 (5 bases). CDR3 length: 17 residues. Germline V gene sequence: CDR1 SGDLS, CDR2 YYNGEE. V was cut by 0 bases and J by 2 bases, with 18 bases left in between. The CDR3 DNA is TGTGCCAGCAGCGTAGTTGTAAGGGGTAGTACCCCCTACGAGCAGTACTTC. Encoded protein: CASSVVVRGSTPYEQYF.

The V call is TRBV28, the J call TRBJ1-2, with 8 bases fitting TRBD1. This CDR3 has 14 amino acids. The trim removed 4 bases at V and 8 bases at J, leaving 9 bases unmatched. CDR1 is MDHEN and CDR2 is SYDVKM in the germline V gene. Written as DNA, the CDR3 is TGTGCCAGCAGTTCGCACAACAGGGGGAGCGGCTACACCTTC. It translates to CASSSHNRGSGYTF.

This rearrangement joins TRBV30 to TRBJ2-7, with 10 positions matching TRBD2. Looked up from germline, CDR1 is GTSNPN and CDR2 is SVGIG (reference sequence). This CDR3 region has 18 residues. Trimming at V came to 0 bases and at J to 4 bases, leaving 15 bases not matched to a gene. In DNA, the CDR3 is TGTGCCTGGAGTGTGCCTAGCGGGAGCGTGGAAATATTGTACGAGCAGTACTTC. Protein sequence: CAWSVPSGSVEILYEQYF.

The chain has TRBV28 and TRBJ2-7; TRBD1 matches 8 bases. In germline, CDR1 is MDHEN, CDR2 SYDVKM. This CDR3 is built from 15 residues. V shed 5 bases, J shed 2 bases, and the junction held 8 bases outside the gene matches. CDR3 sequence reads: CASSRSGTGPYEQYF. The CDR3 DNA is TGTGCCAGCAGTCGATCCGGGACAGGTCCCTACGAGCAGTACTTC.

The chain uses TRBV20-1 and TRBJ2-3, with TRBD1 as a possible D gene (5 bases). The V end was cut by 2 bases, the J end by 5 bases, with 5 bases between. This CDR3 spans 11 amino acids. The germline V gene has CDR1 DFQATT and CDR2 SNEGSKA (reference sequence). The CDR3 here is CSARRGDTQYF. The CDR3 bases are TGCAGTGCTAGAAGGGGAGATACGCAGTATTTT.

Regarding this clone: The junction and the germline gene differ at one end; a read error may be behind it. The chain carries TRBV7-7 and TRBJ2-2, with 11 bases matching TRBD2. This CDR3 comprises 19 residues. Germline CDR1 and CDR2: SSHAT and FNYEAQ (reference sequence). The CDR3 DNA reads TGTGCTAGCAGCTTAGCCCCGGGGACTAGCGGATGGAACACCGGGGAGCTGTTTTTT. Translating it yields CASSLAPGTSGWNTGELFF.

The CDR3 nucleotides are TGTGCCTGGAGTGTGGGCGGGGGATCCCGCACAGATACGCAGTATTTT. It specifies CAWSVGGGSRTDTQYF. V is TRBV30 and J is TRBJ2-3; 7 positions agree with TRBD2. Losses at the gene ends were 0 bases for V and 1 base for J; bases not matched to a gene: 7. CDR3 length: 16 residues. Germline CDR1 is GTSNPN and CDR2 is SVGIG (reference sequence).

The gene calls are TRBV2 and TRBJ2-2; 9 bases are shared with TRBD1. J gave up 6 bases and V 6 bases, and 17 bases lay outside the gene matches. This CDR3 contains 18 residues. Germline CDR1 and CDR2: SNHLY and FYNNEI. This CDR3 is CASSKTPEGQGFPGELFF. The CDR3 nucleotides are TGTGCCAGCAGCAAGACCCCCGAGGGACAGGGATTTCCCGGGGAGCTGTTTTTT.

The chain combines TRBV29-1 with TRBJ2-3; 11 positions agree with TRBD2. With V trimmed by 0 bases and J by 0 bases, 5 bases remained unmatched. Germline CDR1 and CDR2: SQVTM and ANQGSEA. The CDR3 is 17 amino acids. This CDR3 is CSVEDERTSGSTDTQYF. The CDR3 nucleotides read TGCAGCGTTGAAGATGAGAGGACTAGCGGGAGCACAGATACGCAGTATTTT.

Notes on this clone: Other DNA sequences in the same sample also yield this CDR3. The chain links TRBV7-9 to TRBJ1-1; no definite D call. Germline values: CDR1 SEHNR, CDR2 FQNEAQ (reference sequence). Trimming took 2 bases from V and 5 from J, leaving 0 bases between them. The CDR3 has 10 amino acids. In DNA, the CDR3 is TGTGCCAGCAGCTTAACTGAAGCTTTCTTT. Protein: CASSLTEAFF. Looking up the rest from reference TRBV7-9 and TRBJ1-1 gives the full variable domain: DTGVSQNPRHKITKRGQNVTFRCDPISEHNRLYWYRQTLGQGPEFLTYFQNEAQLEKSRLLSDRFSAERPKGSFSTLEIQRTEQGDSAMYLCASSLTEAFFGQGTRLTVV.

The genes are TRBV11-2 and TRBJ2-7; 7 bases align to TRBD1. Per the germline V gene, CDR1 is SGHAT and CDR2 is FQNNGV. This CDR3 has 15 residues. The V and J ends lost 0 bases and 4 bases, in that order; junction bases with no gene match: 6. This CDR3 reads CASSLERGGFYEQYF. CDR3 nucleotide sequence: TGTGCCAGCAGCTTAGAACGAGGGGGCTTTTACGAGCAGTACTTC.

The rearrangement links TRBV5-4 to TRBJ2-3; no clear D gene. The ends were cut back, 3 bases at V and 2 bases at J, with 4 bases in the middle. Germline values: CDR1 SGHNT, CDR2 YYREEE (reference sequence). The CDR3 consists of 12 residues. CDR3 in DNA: TGTGCCAGCAGCTCTCTCACAGATACGCAGTATTTT. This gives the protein CASSSLTDTQYF.

CDR3 nucleotide sequence: TGTGCCAGCAGTGGGACTAGCGGGACTTTCGATACGCAGTATTTT. It translates to CASSGTSGTFDTQYF. V gene TRBV2 combines with J gene TRBJ2-3, with 12 bases aligning to TRBD2. Germline-derived CDR1 and CDR2 are SNHLY and FYNNEI. V was pared by 4 bases and J by 6 bases, with 5 bases of the junction left unmatched. CDR3 length: 15 amino acids.

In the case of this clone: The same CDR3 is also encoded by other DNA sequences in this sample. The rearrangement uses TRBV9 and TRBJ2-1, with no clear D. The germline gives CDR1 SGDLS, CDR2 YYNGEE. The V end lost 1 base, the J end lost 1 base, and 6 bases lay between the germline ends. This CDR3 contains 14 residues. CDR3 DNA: TGTGCCAGCAGCGTAACCGGTTCCTACAATGAGCAGTTCTTC. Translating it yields CASSVTGSYNEQFF.

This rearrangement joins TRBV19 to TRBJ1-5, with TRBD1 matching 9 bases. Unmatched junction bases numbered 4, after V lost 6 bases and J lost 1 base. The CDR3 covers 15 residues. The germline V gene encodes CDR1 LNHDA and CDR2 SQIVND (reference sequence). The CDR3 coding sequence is TGTGCCAGTAGGAACAGGGGGCCCAGCAATCAGCCCCAGCATTTT. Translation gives CASRNRGPSNQPQHF.

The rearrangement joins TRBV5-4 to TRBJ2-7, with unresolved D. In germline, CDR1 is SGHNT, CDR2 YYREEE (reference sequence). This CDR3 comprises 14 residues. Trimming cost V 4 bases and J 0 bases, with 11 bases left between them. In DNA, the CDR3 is TGTGCCAGCAGCCCCGGGCCGAACTCCTACGAGCAGTACTTC. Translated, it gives CASSPGPNSYEQYF.

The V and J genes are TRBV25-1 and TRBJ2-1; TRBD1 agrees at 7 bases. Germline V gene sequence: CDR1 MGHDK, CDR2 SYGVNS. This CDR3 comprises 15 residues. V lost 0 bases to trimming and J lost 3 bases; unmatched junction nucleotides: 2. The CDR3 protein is CASSEYAGGYNEQFF. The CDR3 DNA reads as TGTGCCAGCAGTGAATATGCAGGGGGCTACAATGAGCAGTTCTTC.

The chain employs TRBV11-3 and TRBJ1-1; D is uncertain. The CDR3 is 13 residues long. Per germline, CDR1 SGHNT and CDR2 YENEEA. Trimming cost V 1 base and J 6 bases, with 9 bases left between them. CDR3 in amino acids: CASSLGGGAEAFF. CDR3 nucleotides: TGTGCCAGCAGCTTAGGAGGTGGGGCTGAAGCTTTCTTT.

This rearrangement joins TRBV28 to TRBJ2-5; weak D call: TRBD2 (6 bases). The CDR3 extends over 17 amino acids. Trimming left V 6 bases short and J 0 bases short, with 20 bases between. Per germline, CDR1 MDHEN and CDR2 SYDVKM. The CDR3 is CASSPSVQRAYQETQYF. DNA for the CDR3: TGTGCCAGCAGCCCTTCGGTGCAGCGGGCGTACCAAGAGACCCAGTACTTC.